Presented here are 32 T cell receptor beta chains from one specimen sequenced in a study of T cells in women clearing cervical HPV infection. Generated by immunoSEQ multiplex PCR, the TCRdb table keeps only in-frame clones and is missing some. Recorded for this sample: approximately 41,000 clones. Sequenced material: blood buffy coat. The receptors come from a woman aged 18-70 years with a cervical HPV16 infection that either progressed to CIN3+ or cleared (not recorded which).

In regard to this clone: The missing CDR3 end, 3 residues past where the read stops, is filled in from the germline J gene. V is TRBV20-1 and J is TRBJ2-1; 9 bases match TRBD1. The CDR3 contains 14 residues. Trimming at V came to 8 bases and at J to 2 bases, leaving 7 bases not matched to a gene. Germline assignment: CDR1 DFQATT and CDR2 SNEGSKA (reference sequence). The DNA read from the CDR3 is TGCAGTACCGACAGGGGGGAGACCTACAATGAG. Its protein product is CSTDRGETYNE. The entire CDR3 is CSTDRGETYNEQFF.

Note on this clone: The read comes to an end 3 residues before the CDR3 does, leaving the germline J gene to fill in the end. J is TRBJ2-3 and V is TRBV14; D is uncertain. The CDR3 spans 14 residues. Trimming took off 0 bases at V and 6 bases at J, with 10 bases between the two ends. In germline, CDR1 is SGHDN, CDR2 FVKESK. The CDR3 spells CASSQDILRDTQYF. The sequenced CDR3 bases are TGTGCCAGCAGCCAAGATATATTGCGGGATACG.

Worth noting for this clone: The read falls 3 residues short of the CDR3 end, and the missing part is taken from the germline J gene. This rearrangement joins TRBV20-1 to TRBJ1-2; 9 bases align to TRBD1. The CDR3 extends over 14 amino acids. Germline V gene sequence: CDR1 DFQATT, CDR2 SNEGSKA (reference sequence). V trimming: 6 bases; J trimming: 6 bases; junction bases outside the gene matches: 11. This CDR3 is CSALQTTGGHGYTF. The DNA read from the CDR3 is TGCAGTGCCTTACAAACGACAGGGGGGCATGGC.

CDR3: CASTPKGTGAGYTF. The sequenced part of the CDR3 DNA is TGTGCCAGTACTCCCAAAGGGACAGGGGCTGGC. This chain connects TRBV19 to TRBJ1-2, with 10 bases fitting TRBD1. The missing CDR3 end, 3 residues past where the read stops, is filled in from the germline J gene. The CDR3 covers 14 residues. Per germline, CDR1 LNHDA and CDR2 SQIVND (reference sequence). The J segment lost 7 bases and the V segment lost 7 bases, leaving 9 bases of the junction unmatched.

About this clone itself: The sequence runs out 3 residues before the end of the CDR3; the remainder is reconstructed from the germline J gene. The chain combines TRBV7-9 with TRBJ1-1; a possible D gene is TRBD1 (5 bases). The CDR3 loop spans 14 amino acids. Trimming removed 1 base from V and 1 base from J, with 7 bases in between. CDR1 is SEHNR, CDR2 FQNEAQ, per germline (reference sequence). CDR3 bases read: TGTGCCAGCAGCTTAGACACAGGGAACACTGAA. Encoded protein: CASSLDTGNTE. The CDR3 in full is CASSLDTGNTEAFF.

Concerning this clone: With the read ending 3 residues before the CDR3 end, the germline J gene is used to fill in that end. The chain links TRBV6-2 or TRBV6-3 to TRBJ1-2, with 8 bases aligning to TRBD1. Germline assignment: CDR1 MNHEY and CDR2 SVGEGT. V dropped 2 bases and J dropped 4; count of bases not matched to a gene: 6. CDR3 length: 15 amino acids. The sequenced CDR3 bases are TGTGCCAGCAGTTACGGGGCAGGGGGCCTCTATGGC. This translates into CASSYGAGGLYG. The full-length CDR3 reads as CASSYGAGGLYGYTF.

For this clone: The read finishes 3 residues shy of the CDR3 end, and the germline J gene is used to complete it. V and J are TRBV28 and TRBJ1-6; D is perhaps TRBD1 (5 bases). The CDR3 runs 14 residues. V gave up 5 bases and J gave up 5 bases, with 10 bases separating them. Germline CDR1 and CDR2: MDHEN and SYDVKM. CDR3 sequence: CASSPRQHNSPLHF. The sequenced part of the CDR3 DNA is TGTGCCAGCAGTCCTCGACAGCATAATTCACCC.

A note on this clone: The CDR3 is cut off 3 residues early in the read; its end comes from the germline J gene. This chain links TRBV2 with TRBJ2-7, with D tentatively TRBD1 (6 bases). The CDR3 consists of 13 residues. V was clipped by 10 bases and J by 1 base, with 14 bases between them. Per the germline V gene, CDR1 is SNHLY and CDR2 is FYNNEI. The covered CDR3 bases are TGTGCCACTCAGGGGTCACTTTCCTACGAG. It translates to CATQGSLSYE. The whole CDR3 region reads CATQGSLSYEQYF.

About this clone itself: The CDR3 end lies 3 residues beyond the end of the read and is filled in from the germline J gene. The rearrangement links TRBV5-1 to TRBJ2-1; TRBD2 matches 7 bases. The trim removed 0 bases at V and 8 bases at J, leaving 11 bases unmatched. Germline lookup yields CDR1 SGHRS and CDR2 YFSETQ. This CDR3 has 16 residues. The part of the CDR3 DNA that was read is TGCGCCAGCAGCTTGGATTCGGGGGAGGGCCTATATGAG. This encodes CASSLDSGEGLYE. The whole CDR3 is CASSLDSGEGLYEQFF.

In the case of this clone: With the read ending 3 residues before the CDR3 end, the germline J gene is used to fill in that end. The chain links TRBV29-1 to TRBJ2-7; D unresolved. V gave up 1 base and J gave up 1 base, with 8 bases separating them. From germline, CDR1 is SQVTM and CDR2 ANQGSEA. The CDR3 covers 13 residues. The sequenced CDR3 bases are TGCAGCGTTGAAGTGGTAGGGTCCTACGAG. Translation gives CSVEVVGSYE. The CDR3 in full is CSVEVVGSYEQYF.

CDR3 residues: CASRPRQVGTDTQYF. CDR3 DNA, as far as it was read: TGCGCCAGCAGGCCTCGACAGGTTGGCACAGATACG. The chain couples TRBV5-1 to TRBJ2-3; perhaps TRBD1 as D (6 bases). The read comes to an end 3 residues before the CDR3 does, leaving the germline J gene to fill in the end. The CDR3 runs 15 residues. The V gene's germline CDR1 is SGHRS and CDR2 YFSETQ. V was pared by 5 bases and J by 1 base, with 14 bases between.

Of note for this clone: The sequence runs out 3 residues before the end of the CDR3; the remainder is reconstructed from the germline J gene. V and J are TRBV19 and TRBJ2-4; TRBD1 is a possible D gene (5 bases). Per germline, CDR1 LNHDA and CDR2 SQIVND (reference sequence). The V gene lost 5 bases and the J gene lost 6 bases, with 8 bases spanning the gap. The CDR3 covers 12 residues. CDR3 DNA, as far as it was read: TGTGCCAGTAGTGCAGACAGAAACATT. This translates into CASSADRNI. The full CDR3 protein is CASSADRNIQYF.

Comment on this clone: The DNA ends 3 residues before the CDR3 does, and the rest of the CDR3 is filled in from the germline J gene. The genes are TRBV5-1 and TRBJ1-4; D possibly corresponds to TRBD1 (6 bases). CDR3 length: 16 amino acids. V lost 3 bases and J 0 bases, leaving 12 bases between the germline ends. CDR1 is SGHRS and CDR2 is YFSETQ in the germline V gene. The CDR3 bases that were read are TGCGCCAGCAGCTCCCTGGACAGTGCAACTAATGAAAAA. Translation: CASSSLDSATNEK. The CDR3, in full, reads CASSSLDSATNEKLFF.

Comment on this clone: The CDR3 end falls 3 residues outside the read, so it is completed with the germline J gene. The chain joins TRBV10-3 to TRBJ2-1; 7 bases align to TRBD1. After removal of 2 bases from V and 7 bases from J, the junction contained 2 bases not matched to a gene. This CDR3 region has 13 residues. Germline V lookup: CDR1 ENHRY, CDR2 SYGVKD. CDR3 DNA, as far as it was read: TGTGCCATCAGTGAGACGACAGGGAATGAG. Translation: CAISETTGNE. The whole CDR3 protein is CAISETTGNEQFF.

On this clone itself: The sequenced fragment ends 3 residues before the CDR3 boundary, so the rest is inferred from the germline J gene. This chain uses TRBV19 with TRBJ1-1; unclear D gene. This CDR3 region has 11 residues. The germline gives CDR1 LNHDA, CDR2 SQIVND (reference sequence). V was pared by 4 bases and J by 7 bases, with 7 bases between. This chain's CDR3 is CASSKRVEAFF. CDR3 DNA (partial): TGTGCCAGTAGTAAAAGGGTTGAA.

A word on this clone: The CDR3 end is not reached by the read, which stops 3 residues before it; the germline J gene fills it in. This chain uses TRBV19 with TRBJ1-1, with 7 nucleotides matching TRBD1. J was trimmed by 5 bases and V by 6 bases; bases with no gene match: 9. The germline V gene has CDR1 LNHDA and CDR2 SQIVND (reference sequence). CDR3 size: 14 residues. Here the CDR3 reads CASRPEGARTEAFF. The covered CDR3 bases are TGTGCCAGTAGACCCGAGGGGGCGCGGACTGAA.

As to this clone: The read terminates 3 residues before the CDR3 end, so the remaining end is supplied by the germline J gene. This sequence joins TRBV7-9 and TRBJ2-7; the D is unclear. The V end lost 5 bases, the J end lost 0 bases, and 14 bases lay between the germline ends. Looked up from germline, CDR1 is SEHNR and CDR2 is FQNEAQ (reference sequence). The CDR3 spans 15 residues. The CDR3 loop is CASSLPGQYSYEQYF. CDR3 DNA (partial): TGTGCCAGCAGCCTTCCGGGTCAATACTCCTACGAG.

CDR3 protein: CASSLERGGLEQFF. The sequenced part of the CDR3 DNA is TGTGCCAGCAGCTTAGAACGGGGGGGCCTTGAG. This chain connects TRBV11-2 to TRBJ2-1; 8 nucleotides match TRBD2. The missing CDR3 end, 3 residues past where the read stops, is filled in from the germline J gene. CDR1 and CDR2 from the germline V gene are SGHAT and FQNNGV. J lost 9 bases, V lost 0 bases, and 4 bases had no gene match. The CDR3 consists of 14 residues.

Details on this clone: With the read ending 3 residues before the CDR3 end, the germline J gene is used to fill in that end. The rearrangement links TRBV5-5 to TRBJ2-7; 10 bases map to TRBD1. Germline V gene lookup returns CDR1 SGHKS and CDR2 YYEKEE (reference sequence). Unmatched junction bases numbered 4, after V lost 0 bases and J lost 4 bases. This CDR3 contains 15 residues. The part of the CDR3 DNA that was read is TGTGCCAGCAGCTTGGTGGGGACAGGGGCGTACGAG. Protein sequence: CASSLVGTGAYE. The whole CDR3 sequence is CASSLVGTGAYEQYF.

In the case of this clone: The sequence runs out 3 residues before the end of the CDR3; the remainder is reconstructed from the germline J gene. The chain couples TRBV12-5 to TRBJ1-1, with TRBD1 identical over 7 bases. V lost 3 bases and J lost 4; bases outside the gene matches: 2. Germline lookup yields CDR1 LGHNT and CDR2 FRNRAP. This CDR3 is built from 13 residues. CDR3 DNA (partial): TGTGCTAGTGGTTTACAGGGGAGCACTGAA. Amino acid sequence: CASGLQGSTE. In full, the CDR3 is CASGLQGSTEAFF.

On this clone: The CDR3 extends 3 residues past the end of the read, so its final part is completed from the germline J gene. The chain employs TRBV9 and TRBJ2-5; 10 bases match TRBD2. With 0 bases clipped from V and 2 bases from J, the junction kept 4 bases outside the gene matches. CDR3 length: 16 residues. CDR1 and CDR2 (germline): SGDLS, YYNGEE. The part of the CDR3 DNA that was read is TGTGCCAGCAGCGTAGGGGTAGCGGGGGGTCAAGAGACC. Translated: CASSVGVAGGQET. The full CDR3 is CASSVGVAGGQETQYF.

Remarks on this clone: Read sequence stops 3 residues before the CDR3 end, and the germline J gene provides the missing end. V gene TRBV10-1 combines with J gene TRBJ2-1, with TRBD2 as a possible D gene (6 bases). The CDR3 consists of 12 residues. V was clipped by 3 bases and J by 8 bases, with 8 bases between them. Germline CDR1 WNHNN, CDR2 SYGVQD (reference sequence). CDR3 bases read: TGCGCCAGCAGTGAATGGGGGGATGAG. Its translation: CASSEWGDE. In full, the CDR3 is CASSEWGDEQFF.

The CDR3 loop is CAWTQRGGNGNTIYF. Incomplete CDR3 DNA: TGTGCCTGGACTCAACGGGGGGGGAATGGAAACACC. The rearrangement joins TRBV30 to TRBJ1-3; a possible D gene is TRBD1 (5 bases). The read terminates 3 residues before the CDR3 end, so the remaining end is supplied by the germline J gene. The ends were cut back, 4 bases at V and 3 bases at J, with 16 bases in the middle. Germline assignment: CDR1 GTSNPN and CDR2 SVGIG (reference sequence). This CDR3 comprises 15 residues.

Note on this clone: Read data end 3 residues before the CDR3 end; the end is taken from the germline J gene. The rearrangement joins TRBV20-1 to TRBJ1-4; D gene unclear. Looked up from germline, CDR1 is DFQATT and CDR2 is SNEGSKA (reference sequence). V lost 1 base and J lost 7, with 4 bases in between. The CDR3 is 11 residues long. The sequenced part of the CDR3 DNA is TGCAGTGCTAGAGTCGGTGAAAAA. Its protein is CSARVGEK. Given in full, the CDR3 is CSARVGEKLFF.

Concerning this clone itself: The read comes to an end 3 residues before the CDR3 does, leaving the germline J gene to fill in the end. The rearrangement links TRBV19 to TRBJ1-1; the match to TRBD1 covers 9 bases. The CDR3 contains 13 residues. CDR1 and CDR2 (germline): LNHDA, SQIVND (reference sequence). V lost 6 bases, J lost 4 bases, and 3 bases stayed unmatched. CDR3 in amino acids: CASSATGGTEAFF. The sequenced CDR3 bases are TGTGCCAGTAGCGCGACAGGGGGCACTGAA.

A word on this clone: The read terminates 3 residues ahead of where the CDR3 ends, so the germline J gene completes it. The chain joins TRBV7-2 to TRBJ1-2; TRBD1 matches 11 bases. The CDR3 has 14 residues. Germline V gene sequence: CDR1 SGHTA, CDR2 FQGNSA. The CDR3 bases that were read are TGTGCCAGCAGCCCGACGGGACAGGGGGAGGGC. It yields the protein CASSPTGQGEG. The full-length CDR3 reads as CASSPTGQGEGYTF.

With respect to this clone: Read coverage stops 3 residues before the CDR3 terminus; the germline J gene supplies the remainder. V usage is TRBV6-2 or TRBV6-3 and J usage is TRBJ2-7; no clear D. Germline CDR1 and CDR2: MNHEY and SVGEGT. This CDR3 spans 11 amino acids. The V end was cut by 3 bases, the J end by 5 bases, with 5 bases between. The chain's CDR3 is CASSYSDEQYF. The covered CDR3 bases are TGTGCCAGCAGTTATTCTGACGAG.

To note about this clone: The read stops 3 residues short of the end of the CDR3; the missing end is completed from the germline J gene. The rearrangement links TRBV7-9 to TRBJ1-2; 8 bases align to TRBD1. The CDR3 sequence is 15 residues long. Germline V gene sequence: CDR1 SEHNR, CDR2 FQNEAQ (reference sequence). Partial CDR3 DNA: TGTGCCAGCAGCTTAGGGGCAGGGGGCGAAGGAGGC. Translating it yields CASSLGAGGEGG. The entire CDR3 sequence reads CASSLGAGGEGGYTF.

The CDR3: CASSNRKENEKLFF. CDR3 DNA (partial): TGTGCCAGTAGTAACAGGAAAGAGAATGAAAAA. The gene calls are TRBV19 and TRBJ1-4; D possibly corresponds to TRBD1 (5 bases). The read ends 3 residues early relative to the CDR3; the germline J gene fills the gap. V lost 4 bases and J 5 bases, leaving 11 bases between the germline ends. Germline-derived CDR1 and CDR2 are LNHDA and SQIVND (reference sequence). There are 14 residues in the CDR3.

Comment on this clone: The CDR3 is cut off 3 residues early in the read; its end comes from the germline J gene. The rearrangement uses TRBV19 and TRBJ2-1, with D perhaps matching TRBD2 (6 bases). Germline V lookup: CDR1 LNHDA, CDR2 SQIVND (reference sequence). This CDR3 has 16 amino acids. The germline V and J ends were trimmed by 5 bases and 5 bases, with 19 bases remaining between them. CDR3: CASSGLSLWGDNEQFF. CDR3 bases read: TGTGCCAGTAGTGGGCTCAGCTTGTGGGGGGACAATGAG.

In the case of this clone: The read gets to within 3 residues of the CDR3 end, and the germline J gene fills in the rest. V usage is TRBV19 and J usage is TRBJ1-2; D perhaps matches TRBD1 (5 bases). CDR3 length: 15 amino acids. Germline CDR1 and CDR2: LNHDA and SQIVND (reference sequence). The CDR3 DNA, read in part, is TGTGCCAGTAGTCCTCAAGGGGTAGCCAAAAACATT. This translates into CASSPQGVAKNI. The entire CDR3 sequence reads CASSPQGVAKNIYTF.

About this clone itself: The CDR3 end lies 3 residues beyond the end of the read and is filled in from the germline J gene. The chain joins TRBV13 to TRBJ1-1; D gene unclear. This CDR3 comprises 16 residues. V dropped 0 bases and J dropped 1 base, with 12 bases sitting between them. CDR1 and CDR2 from the germline V gene are PRHDT and FYEKMQ (reference sequence). CDR3 loop: CASSLGGEGGNTEAFF. Partial CDR3 DNA: TGTGCCAGCAGCTTAGGTGGTGAAGGTGGGAACACTGAA.